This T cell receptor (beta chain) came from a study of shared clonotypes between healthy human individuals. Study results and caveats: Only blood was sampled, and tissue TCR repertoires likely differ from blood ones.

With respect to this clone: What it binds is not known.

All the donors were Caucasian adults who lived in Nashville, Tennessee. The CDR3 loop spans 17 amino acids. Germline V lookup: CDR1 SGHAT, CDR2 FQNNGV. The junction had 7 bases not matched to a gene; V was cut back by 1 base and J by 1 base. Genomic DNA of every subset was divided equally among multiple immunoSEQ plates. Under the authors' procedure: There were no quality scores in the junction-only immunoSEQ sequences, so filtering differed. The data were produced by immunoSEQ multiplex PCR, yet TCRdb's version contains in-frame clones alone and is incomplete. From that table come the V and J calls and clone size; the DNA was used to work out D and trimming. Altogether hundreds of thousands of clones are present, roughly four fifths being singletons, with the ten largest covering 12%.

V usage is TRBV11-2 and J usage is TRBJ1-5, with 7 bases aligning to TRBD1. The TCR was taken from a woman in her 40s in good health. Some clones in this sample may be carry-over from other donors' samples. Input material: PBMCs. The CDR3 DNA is TGTGCCAGCAGCTTAGGGGTAGGGGGCATCAGCAATCAGCCCCAGCATTTT. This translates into CASSLGVGGISNQPQHF.